This T cell receptor beta chain was identified in a study of CD8 T cells in Susac syndrome. Random hexamers were used to reverse transcribe 0.5 to 1 ug of RNA. Each CDR3 protein is one row after TCRdb ran MiXCR on the immunoSEQ multiplex PCR reads. This sample yields about 150,000 distinct CDR3 sequences, of which around 92% are seen a single time; around 0.087% belongs to the top ten. Germline lookup yields CDR1 MNHEY and CDR2 SVGAGI. The germline V and J ends were trimmed by 2 bases and 6 bases, with 16 bases remaining between them. CDR3 length: 16 amino acids. Sample: CD4+ T cells from PBMCs. This chain connects TRBV6-5 to TRBJ2-2; D might be TRBD1 or TRBD2, each matching 5 bases. The source is a human donor in good health. The CDR3 DNA is TGTGCCAGCAGTTACGCCGGGGCACCAGGACCCGGGGAGCTGTTTTTT. The encoded protein is CASSYAGAPGPGELFF.